This passage covers 26 T cell receptor beta chains from one sample sequenced in a study of vaccination effects on CD4 cells after COVID-19. Assay used: immunoSEQ multiplex PCR; TCRdb lists only in-frame clones, some missing. The table lists tens of thousands of clones, 74% of them singletons. Peptide-pool stimulation followed by sequencing identified expanded antigen-specific CD4+ clonotypes in the ViraFEST assay. Following culture for roughly 10 days, CD4+ T cells were isolated. Participants each got two BNT162b2 or mRNA-1273 vaccine doses. Their target antigens are unknown. Sequences were derived from CD4+ T cells from PBMCs cultured with HCoV-229E spike peptides, sampled after COVID-19 vaccination. The receptors originated from a human donor who received a COVID-19 vaccine.

J is TRBJ1-1 and V is TRBV4-3; D possibly corresponds to TRBD1 (6 bases). There are 15 residues in the CDR3. Germline V gene lookup returns CDR1 LGHNA and CDR2 YSLEER. Trimming took off 4 bases at V and 0 bases at J, with 12 bases between the two ends. CDR3 sequence: CASSRQGWVNTEAFF. The CDR3 DNA sequence: TGCGCCAGCAGCCGGCAGGGGTGGGTGAACACTGAAGCTTTCTTT.

A single count supports this clone. The rearrangement joins TRBV28 to TRBJ2-7, with 7 nucleotides matching TRBD2. There are 14 residues in the CDR3. Germline-derived CDR1 and CDR2 are MDHEN and SYDVKM. V trimming: 6 bases; J trimming: 0 bases; junction bases outside the gene matches: 5. The CDR3 DNA sequence: TGTGCCAGCAGGGGGCCGGGGGGCTCCTACGAGCAGTACGTC. Translating it yields CASRGPGGSYEQYV.

The chain joins TRBV29-1 to TRBJ1-1, with 7 bases that match TRBD1. Germline V gene sequence: CDR1 SQVTM, CDR2 ANQGSEA. The CDR3 totals 12 residues. V gave up 6 bases and J gave up 4 bases; unmatched junction bases: 5. The CDR3 spells CSVPGGGTEAFF. CDR3 nucleotide sequence: TGCAGCGTCCCAGGGGGAGGCACTGAAGCTTTCTTT.

The V and J genes are TRBV24-1 and TRBJ2-5, with D possibly being TRBD1 (7 bases). Germline V CDR1 and CDR2: KGHDR, SFDVKD. The CDR3 contains 16 residues. Trimming pared 3 bases from V and 2 bases from J, leaving 15 bases between. CDR3 sequence reads: CATSDGQGGSQETQYF. The CDR3 DNA is TGTGCCACCAGTGATGGCCAGGGGGGTAGTCAAGAGACCCAGTACTTC.

J is TRBJ2-3 and V is TRBV5-1; D not certain. The CDR3 extends over 16 amino acids. The V end lost 4 bases, the J end lost 1 base, and 16 bases lay between the germline ends. Germline values: CDR1 SGHRS, CDR2 YFSETQ. The CDR3, as DNA: TGCGCCAGCAGCCCCGCCCCGAGTGGGGGCACAGATACGCAGTATTTT. As protein: CASSPAPSGGTDTQYF. Complete variable domain (other parts from reference TRBV5-1 and TRBJ2-3): KAGVTQTPRYLIKTRGQQVTLSCSPISGHRSVSWYQQTPGQGLQFLFEYFSETQRNKGNFPGRFSGRQFSNSRSEMNVSTLELGDSALYLCASSPAPSGGTDTQYFGPGTRLTVL.

V is TRBV12-3 or TRBV12-4 and J is TRBJ1-2; tentative D call: TRBD1 (6 bases). Trimming removed 6 bases from V and 5 bases from J, with 13 bases in between. The CDR3 runs 13 residues. The CDR3 nucleotides are TGTGCCAGCAGCCGGACAGTTGTGTATGGCTACACCTTC. This sequence encodes CASSRTVVYGYTF.

In its sample, this clone was seen a few times. V gene TRBV2 combines with J gene TRBJ1-2; 9 bases match TRBD1. The CDR3 spans 16 residues. Germline-derived CDR1 and CDR2 are SNHLY and FYNNEI. V dropped 6 bases and J dropped 6; count of bases not matched to a gene: 14. The CDR3, as DNA: TGTGCCAGCAGATCGGTCCCGGGACAGGGAGCGGATGGCTACACCTTC. As protein: CASRSVPGQGADGYTF.

CDR3 sequence (DNA): TGTGCCAGCAGTTTATCGCCGACAGGGTCCATAAAAGACCATGAGCAGTTCTTC. It codes for CASSLSPTGSIKDHEQFF. The chain joins TRBV27 to TRBJ2-1; TRBD1 aligns across 7 bases. J was trimmed by 8 bases and V by 0 bases; bases with no gene match: 16. Germline CDR1 is MNHEY and CDR2 is SMNVEV (reference sequence). The CDR3 is 18 residues long.

This sequence joins TRBV3-1 (or the pseudogene TRBV3-2) and TRBJ2-7; 10 bases agree with TRBD2. CDR1 is LGHDT, CDR2 YNNKEL, per germline (reference sequence). The junction had 7 bases not matched to a gene; V was cut back by 1 base and J by 4 bases. CDR3 size: 16 residues. The CDR3 is CASSQGLAGATYEQYV. CDR3 bases: TGTGCCAGCAGCCAAGGGCTAGCGGGAGCTACTTACGAGCAGTACGTC.

This clone occurred once. V and J are TRBV5-1 and TRBJ2-2; a weak D match, TRBD1 (6 bases). The length of the CDR3 is 15 residues. V shed 4 bases and J shed 2 bases, with 12 bases lying between them. Germline CDR1 and CDR2: SGHRS and YFSETQ. The CDR3 coding sequence is TGCGCCAGCAGCGTGGAACAGGGAAACACCGGGGAGCTGTTTTTT. This sequence encodes CASSVEQGNTGELFF. Full variable domain (remainder filled in from reference TRBV5-1 and TRBJ2-2): KAGVTQTPRYLIKTRGQQVTLSCSPISGHRSVSWYQQTPGQGLQFLFEYFSETQRNKGNFPGRFSGRQFSNSRSEMNVSTLELGDSALYLCASSVEQGNTGELFFGEGSRLTVL.

The chain carries TRBV27 and TRBJ1-5; D uncertain. V was pared by 5 bases and J by 0 bases, with 5 bases between. The germline CDR1 and CDR2 sequences are MNHEY and SMNVEV (reference sequence). The CDR3 is 13 residues long. The CDR3 region has the DNA TGTGCCAGCAGTGTCCGTAGCAATCAGCCCCAGCATTTT. Translated, it gives CASSVRSNQPQHF.

This clone has more than one count but fewer than ten. V usage is TRBV5-3 and J usage is TRBJ2-7, with 9 nucleotides matching TRBD1. TRBV5-3 is an ORF, and what it does is uncertain. V was clipped by 3 bases and J by 5 bases; unmatched bases: 6. This CDR3 contains 14 residues. DNA of the CDR3: TGTGCCAGAAGCTATGCCCGGACAGGGGACGAGCAGTACGTC. Its translation: CARSYARTGDEQYV.

The CDR3 sequence: CASSPRGGGYGYTF. CDR3 nucleotides: TGTGCCAGCAGCCCGAGGGGGGGCGGATATGGCTACACCTTC. The rearrangement links TRBV14 to TRBJ1-2; perhaps TRBD1 as D (6 bases). The germline V and J ends were trimmed by 4 bases and 5 bases, with 14 bases remaining between them. Germline V CDR1 and CDR2: SGHDN, FVKESK. This CDR3 contains 14 residues.

The CDR3 sequence is CASSLIDGDTQYF. The CDR3 DNA reads as TGTGCCAGCAGCCTTATCGATGGAGATACGCAGTATTTT. The J gene is TRBJ2-3, the V gene TRBV11-3; D uncertain. Per germline, CDR1 SGHNT and CDR2 YENEEA. CDR3 length: 13 residues. V was pared by 5 bases and J by 5 bases, with 11 bases between.

The chain has TRBV28 and TRBJ1-5; weak D call: TRBD1 (5 bases). Trimming shortened V by 4 bases and J by 3 bases, and 13 bases separated the two germline ends. Germline assignment: CDR1 MDHEN and CDR2 SYDVKM. CDR3 length: 15 amino acids. The DNA of the CDR3 is TGTGCCAGCAGTTCCATCACAGGTTACAATCAGCCCCAGCATTTT. This gives the protein CASSSITGYNQPQHF.

The chain uses TRBV6-2 or TRBV6-3 and TRBJ1-5; D is unresolved. The CDR3 runs 16 residues. Trimming stripped 5 bases from V and 2 bases from J, with 16 bases between. CDR1 is MNHEY and CDR2 is SVGEGT in the germline V gene. The CDR3 sequence: CASSPDGRGGNQPQHF. The CDR3 nucleotides read TGTGCCAGCAGTCCCGACGGCCGGGGAGGCAATCAGCCCCAGCATTTT.

This chain joins TRBV28 and TRBJ1-2; TRBD1 matches 7 bases. The CDR3 covers 13 residues. Trimming cost V 8 bases and J 3 bases; bases outside gene matches: 6. Germline V CDR1 and CDR2: MDHEN, SYDVKM. Written as DNA, the CDR3 is TGTGCCAGCCTCGACAGGGCGGACTATGGCTACACCTTC. Amino acids: CASLDRADYGYTF.

The rearrangement links TRBV24-1 to TRBJ2-3, with D hard to call. Trimming removed 1 base at V and 2 bases at J, with 9 bases between. This CDR3 is 15 amino acids long. Germline assignment: CDR1 KGHDR and CDR2 SFDVKD. CDR3 nucleotide sequence: TGTGCCACCAGTGATTTCGGATTTGCCACAGATACGCAGTATTTT. This gives the protein CATSDFGFATDTQYF.

The rearrangement joins TRBV7-3 to TRBJ2-1; 9 bases align to TRBD2. The germline CDR1 and CDR2 sequences are SGHTA and FQGTGA. The CDR3 runs 15 residues. J lost 6 bases, V lost 5 bases, and 8 bases had no gene match. The CDR3 bases are TGTGCCAGCAGCATGCTAGCGGGGTTATTCAATGAGCAGTTCTTC. This codes for CASSMLAGLFNEQFF.

The rearrangement uses TRBV6-6 and TRBJ2-7, with 9 nucleotides matching TRBD2. The CDR3 has 15 residues. CDR1 is MNHNY and CDR2 is SVGAGI in the germline V gene (reference sequence). V lost 0 bases to trimming and J lost 0 bases; unmatched junction nucleotides: 0. The CDR3 sequence is CASSYSAGGSYEQYV. In nucleotides, the CDR3 is TGTGCCAGCAGTTACTCAGCGGGGGGCTCCTACGAGCAGTACGTC.

This clone has only one observation. V gene TRBV20-1 combines with J gene TRBJ2-1; 10 bases are a match to TRBD2. The CDR3 sequence is 14 residues long. Germline lookup yields CDR1 DFQATT and CDR2 SNEGSKA (reference sequence). J gave up 7 bases and V 3 bases, and 6 bases lay outside the gene matches. CDR3 loop: CSASSGGRSNEQFF. CDR3 bases: TGCAGTGCTAGTAGCGGGGGGCGGAGTAATGAGCAGTTCTTC.

This clone was seen a handful of times. The chain joins TRBV30 to TRBJ1-2, with a possible D match to TRBD1 (5 bases). V was cut by 1 base and J by 2 bases, with 14 bases left in between. In germline, CDR1 is GTSNPN, CDR2 SVGIG (reference sequence). There are 15 residues in the CDR3. Here the CDR3 DNA reads TGTGCCTGGAGTGCGCCTCCAGGGTTGAACTATGGCTACACCTTC. The encoded protein is CAWSAPPGLNYGYTF.

CDR3 DNA sequence: TGTGCCAGCAGAAGGACAGGCTCCTACGAGCAGTACGTC. Residues: CASRRTGSYEQYV. The J gene is TRBJ2-7, the V gene TRBV6-5; 7 bases agree with TRBD1. CDR1 is MNHEY, CDR2 SVGAGI, per germline. V trimming: 6 bases; J trimming: 0 bases; junction bases outside the gene matches: 2. This CDR3 region has 13 residues.

This rearrangement joins TRBV9 to TRBJ2-1; unclear D gene. The germline V and J ends were trimmed by 2 bases and 3 bases, with 12 bases remaining between them. From germline, CDR1 is SGDLS and CDR2 YYNGEE. This CDR3 has 15 residues. The CDR3 coding sequence is TGTGCCAGCAGCGTTATCCAGGCCAGCTACAATGAGCAGTTCTTC. Amino acids: CASSVIQASYNEQFF.

This clone was detected only once. V is TRBV5-1 and J is TRBJ2-3, with D perhaps TRBD2 (5 bases). The length of the CDR3 is 14 residues. V was cut by 6 bases and J by 4 bases, with 15 bases left in between. The germline gives CDR1 SGHRS, CDR2 YFSETQ. CDR3: CASNALASADTQYF. Here the CDR3 DNA reads TGCGCCAGCAATGCCTTAGCGAGCGCAGATACGCAGTATTTT.

The chain carries TRBV6-5 and TRBJ2-7; 8 nucleotides match TRBD2. The CDR3 spans 14 residues. In germline, CDR1 is MNHEY, CDR2 SVGAGI. Trimming removed 8 bases from V and 3 bases from J; junction bases left unmatched: 9. The CDR3 sequence is CASRAGGERYEQYV. DNA for the CDR3: TGTGCCAGCCGGGCCGGGGGGGAACGCTACGAGCAGTACGTC.